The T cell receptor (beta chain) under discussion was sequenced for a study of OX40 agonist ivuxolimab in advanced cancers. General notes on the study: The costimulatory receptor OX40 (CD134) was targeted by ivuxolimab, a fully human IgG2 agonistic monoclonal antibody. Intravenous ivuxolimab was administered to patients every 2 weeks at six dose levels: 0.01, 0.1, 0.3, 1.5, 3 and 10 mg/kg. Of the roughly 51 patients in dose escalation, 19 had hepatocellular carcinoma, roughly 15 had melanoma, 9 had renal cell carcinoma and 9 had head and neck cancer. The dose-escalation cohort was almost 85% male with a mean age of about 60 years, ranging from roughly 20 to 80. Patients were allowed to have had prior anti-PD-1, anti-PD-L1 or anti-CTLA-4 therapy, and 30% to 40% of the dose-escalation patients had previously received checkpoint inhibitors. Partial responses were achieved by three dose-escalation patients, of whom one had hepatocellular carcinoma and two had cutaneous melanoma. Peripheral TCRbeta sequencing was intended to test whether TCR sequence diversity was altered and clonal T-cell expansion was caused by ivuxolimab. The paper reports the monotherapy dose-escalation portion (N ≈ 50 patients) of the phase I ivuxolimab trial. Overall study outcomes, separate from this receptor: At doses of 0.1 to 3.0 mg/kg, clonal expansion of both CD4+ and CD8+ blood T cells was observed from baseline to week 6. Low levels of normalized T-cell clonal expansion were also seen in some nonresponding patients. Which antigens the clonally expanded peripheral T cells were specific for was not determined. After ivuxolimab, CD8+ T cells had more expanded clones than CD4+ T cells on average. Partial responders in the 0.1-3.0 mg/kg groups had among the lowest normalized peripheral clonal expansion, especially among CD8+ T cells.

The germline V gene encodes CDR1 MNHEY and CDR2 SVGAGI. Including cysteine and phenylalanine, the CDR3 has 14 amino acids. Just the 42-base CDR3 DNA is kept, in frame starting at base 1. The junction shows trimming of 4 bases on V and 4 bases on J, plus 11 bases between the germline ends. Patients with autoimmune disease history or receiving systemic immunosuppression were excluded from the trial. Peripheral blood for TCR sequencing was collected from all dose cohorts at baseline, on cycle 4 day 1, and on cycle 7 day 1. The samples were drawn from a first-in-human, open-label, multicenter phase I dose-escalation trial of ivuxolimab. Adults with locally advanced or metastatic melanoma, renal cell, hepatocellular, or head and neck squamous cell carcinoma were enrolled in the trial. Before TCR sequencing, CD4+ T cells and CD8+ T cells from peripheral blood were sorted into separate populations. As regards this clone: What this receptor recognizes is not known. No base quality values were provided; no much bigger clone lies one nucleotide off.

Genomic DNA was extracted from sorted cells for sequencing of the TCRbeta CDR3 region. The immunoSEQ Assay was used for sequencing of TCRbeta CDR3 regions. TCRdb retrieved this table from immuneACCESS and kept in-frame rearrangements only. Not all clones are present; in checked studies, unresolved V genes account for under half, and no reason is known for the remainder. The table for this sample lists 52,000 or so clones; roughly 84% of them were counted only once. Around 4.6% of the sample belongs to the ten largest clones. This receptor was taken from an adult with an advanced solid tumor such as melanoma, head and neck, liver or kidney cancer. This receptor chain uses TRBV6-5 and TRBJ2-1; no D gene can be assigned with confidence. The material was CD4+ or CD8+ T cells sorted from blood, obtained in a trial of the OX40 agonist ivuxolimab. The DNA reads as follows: TGTGCCAGCAGTTCCGCCCCTAGTTACAATGAGCAGTTCTTC. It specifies CASSSAPSYNEQFF.